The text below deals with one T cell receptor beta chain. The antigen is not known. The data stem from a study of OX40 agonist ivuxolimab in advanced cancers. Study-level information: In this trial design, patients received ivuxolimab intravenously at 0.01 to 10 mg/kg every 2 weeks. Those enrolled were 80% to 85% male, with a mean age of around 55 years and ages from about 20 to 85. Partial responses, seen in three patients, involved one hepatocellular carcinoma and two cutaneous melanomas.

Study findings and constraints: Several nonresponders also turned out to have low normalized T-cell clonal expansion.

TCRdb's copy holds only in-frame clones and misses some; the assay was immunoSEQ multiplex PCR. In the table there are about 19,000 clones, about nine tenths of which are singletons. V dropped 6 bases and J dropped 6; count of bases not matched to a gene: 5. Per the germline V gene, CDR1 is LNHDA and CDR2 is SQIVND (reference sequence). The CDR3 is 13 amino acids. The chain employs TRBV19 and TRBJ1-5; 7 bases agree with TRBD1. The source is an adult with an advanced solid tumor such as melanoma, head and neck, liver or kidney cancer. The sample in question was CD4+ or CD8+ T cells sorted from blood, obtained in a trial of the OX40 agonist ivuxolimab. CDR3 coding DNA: TGTGCCAGTAGCAACAGGGGCGGTCAGCCCCAGCATTTT. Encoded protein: CASSNRGGQPQHF.